Below are 26 T cell receptor beta chains sequenced from a single sample in a study of blood T cell repertoires in COVID-19. Method: immunoSEQ multiplex PCR; TCRdb's copy keeps in-frame clones and lacks some. The sample holds 180,000 or so clones, 89% seen once. Sequencing was done on a sample of peripheral blood. The receptors were sampled from a man aged 40-49 years with acute or convalescent COVID-19.

J is TRBJ1-4 and V is TRBV5-8; TRBD1 matches 8 bases. Germline-derived CDR1 and CDR2 are SGHTS and YDEGEE. This CDR3 comprises 17 residues. V lost 0 bases and J lost 5; bases outside the gene matches: 9. The CDR3: CASSLAFWDRQNEKLFF. The CDR3 DNA reads TGTGCCAGCAGCTTGGCCTTTTGGGACAGGCAAAATGAAAAACTGTTTTTT. Looking up the rest from reference TRBV5-8 and TRBJ1-4 gives the full variable domain: EAGVTQSPTHLIKTRGQQATLRCSPISGHTSVYWYQQALGLGLQFLLWYDEGEERNRGNFPPRFSGRQFPNYSSELNVNALELEDSALYLCASSLAFWDRQNEKLFFGSGTQLSVL.

The chain recombines TRBV7-2 with TRBJ1-2, with D possibly being TRBD1 (5 bases). With 1 base removed from V and 5 bases from J, the gap between germline ends came to 17 bases. This CDR3 contains 16 residues. Per the germline V gene, CDR1 is SGHTA and CDR2 is FQGNSA. CDR3 nucleotides: TGTGCCAGCAGCTTAGGTACTTCGGCGGGACTATATGGCTACACCTTC. Translated: CASSLGTSAGLYGYTF.

V gene TRBV12-3 or TRBV12-4 combines with J gene TRBJ2-1, with 7 bases aligning to TRBD1. CDR3 size: 12 residues. Trimming at V came to 6 bases and at J to 9 bases, leaving 5 bases not matched to a gene. The chain's CDR3 is CASRMAGGEQFF. In DNA, the CDR3 is TGTGCCAGCAGGATGGCAGGGGGTGAGCAGTTCTTC.

The rearrangement uses TRBV3-1 (or the pseudogene TRBV3-2) and TRBJ1-3; 7 positions match TRBD1. This CDR3 is 15 amino acids long. Germline values: CDR1 LGHDT, CDR2 YNNKEL (reference sequence). V gave up 3 bases and J gave up 2 bases; unmatched junction bases: 4. The CDR3 DNA sequence: TGTGCCAGCAGCCAGAACACAGGGGCTGGAAACACCATATATTTT. It specifies CASSQNTGAGNTIYF.

This chain uses TRBV5-1 with TRBJ2-1; 8 positions match TRBD1. Germline CDR1 reads SGHRS; CDR2 reads YFSETQ. The CDR3 is 16 amino acids. V lost 2 bases and J lost 3; bases outside the gene matches: 7. The CDR3 bases are TGCGCCAGCAGCTTACAGGGGGAGCCGATCTACAATGAGCAGTTCTTC. It codes for CASSLQGEPIYNEQFF.

The V and J genes are TRBV12-3 or TRBV12-4 and TRBJ2-7, with TRBD1 as a possible D gene (5 bases). Trimming cost V 5 bases and J 3 bases, with 8 bases left between them. CDR3 length equals 12 residues. The CDR3 is CASSRQYYEQYF. DNA for the CDR3: TGTGCCAGCAGTCGACAGTACTACGAGCAGTACTTC.

Here the CDR3 reads CASRGLGGAGTGYYEQYF. The CDR3 nucleotides are TGCGCCAGCAGGGGGTTAGGAGGTGCCGGGACAGGGTACTACGAGCAGTACTTC. The chain combines TRBV10-2 with TRBJ2-7, with 9 nucleotides matching TRBD1. Losses at the gene ends were 6 bases for V and 3 bases for J; bases not matched to a gene: 18. The CDR3 runs to 18 residues. CDR1 is WSHSY and CDR2 is SAAADI in the germline V gene.

The rearrangement joins TRBV7-9 to TRBJ2-1, with TRBD1 identical over 8 bases. Germline V CDR1 and CDR2: SEHNR, FQNEAQ (reference sequence). The CDR3 runs to 13 residues. After removal of 6 bases from V and 7 bases from J, the junction contained 5 bases not matched to a gene. This CDR3 is CASRRTGGNEQFF. The CDR3 DNA is TGTGCCAGCAGACGAACAGGGGGGAATGAGCAGTTCTTC.

The V gene is TRBV6-5, the J gene TRBJ1-1; maybe TRBD1 (5 bases). The germline CDR1 and CDR2 sequences are MNHEY and SVGAGI. The CDR3 spans 13 residues. V gave up 8 bases and J gave up 4 bases, with 14 bases separating them. The CDR3 region is CASRRRGGTEAFF. The CDR3 DNA sequence: TGTGCCAGCCGGAGGAGGGGTGGCACTGAAGCTTTCTTT.

The chain joins TRBV5-1 to TRBJ2-3, with 13 bases fitting TRBD2. The CDR3 consists of 16 residues. The germline V gene encodes CDR1 SGHRS and CDR2 YFSETQ. After removal of 1 base from V and 1 base from J, the junction contained 0 bases not matched to a gene. The DNA of the CDR3 is TGCGCCAGCAGCTTGACTAGCGGGGGGGGCACAGATACGCAGTATTTT. Protein: CASSLTSGGGTDTQYF.

As for this clone: This sample also contains other DNA sequences that code for the same CDR3. The chain combines TRBV18 with TRBJ2-3; unclear D gene. CDR3 length: 13 residues. Per the germline V gene, CDR1 is KGHSH and CDR2 is LQKENI. Deletions cut 3 bases from V and 1 base from J, with 5 bases between. This CDR3 is CASSPPGTDTQYF. The CDR3, as DNA: TGTGCCAGCTCACCCCCCGGCACAGATACGCAGTATTTT.

The V call is TRBV7-9, the J call TRBJ1-2; TRBD1 aligns across 10 bases. The CDR3 is 17 amino acids. The V gene's germline CDR1 is SEHNR and CDR2 FQNEAQ (reference sequence). The trim removed 6 bases at V and 0 bases at J, leaving 10 bases unmatched. CDR3 protein: CASSSIRDRGTNYGYTF. In nucleotides, the CDR3 is TGTGCCAGCAGTTCTATCCGGGACAGGGGTACTAACTATGGCTACACCTTC.

The V call is TRBV5-1, the J call TRBJ2-5; TRBD2 might be the D (5 bases). Germline CDR1 reads SGHRS; CDR2 reads YFSETQ. The CDR3 runs 14 residues. Trimming removed 3 bases at V and 2 bases at J, with 11 bases between. The CDR3 here is CASSWGAVQETQYF. In DNA, the CDR3 is TGCGCCAGCAGCTGGGGAGCGGTACAAGAGACCCAGTACTTC.

The CDR3 DNA sequence: TGTGCCAGCAGCTTATCCCTAGCGGGGGGAAATGAGCAGTTCTTC. Residues: CASSLSLAGGNEQFF. The V call is TRBV7-8, the J call TRBJ2-1, with 11 bases that match TRBD2. Germline V lookup: CDR1 SGHVS, CDR2 FQNEAQ. The CDR3 is 15 amino acids. With 2 bases clipped from V and 7 bases from J, the junction kept 4 bases outside the gene matches.

V usage is TRBV6-5 and J usage is TRBJ2-7; D uncertain. This CDR3 contains 11 residues. The V and J ends lost 2 bases and 7 bases respectively, with 6 bases between them. CDR1 MNHEY and CDR2 SVGAGI come from the germline V gene. CDR3 DNA: TGTGCCAGCAGTTACCCTCCGGAGCAGTACTTC. Its translation: CASSYPPEQYF.

This clone was found a few times. The chain links TRBV5-4 to TRBJ1-6; 9 nucleotides align to TRBD1. V lost 2 bases to trimming and J lost 9 bases; unmatched junction nucleotides: 3. There are 14 residues in the CDR3. Per the germline V gene, CDR1 is SGHNT and CDR2 is YYREEE (reference sequence). In DNA, the CDR3 is TGTGCCAGCAGCTTCCGGGACAGGGCTTCACCCCTCCACTTT. This sequence encodes CASSFRDRASPLHF.

The CDR3 region is CASSVKGYEQFF. CDR3 nucleotides: TGTGCCAGCAGTGTTAAGGGGTATGAGCAGTTCTTC. The chain employs TRBV25-1 and TRBJ2-1; weak D call: TRBD1 (5 bases). CDR3 length: 12 amino acids. CDR1 MGHDK and CDR2 SYGVNS come from the germline V gene. V was shortened by 4 bases and J by 8 bases, with 9 bases between the two germline ends.

The chain is built from TRBV20-1 and TRBJ1-5; D is perhaps TRBD1 (6 bases). The CDR3 is made up of 15 amino acids. Germline V CDR1 and CDR2: DFQATT, SNEGSKA (reference sequence). V lost 3 bases, J lost 9 bases, and 21 bases lay in between. The CDR3 region is CSASGPRDTHGPQHF. CDR3 DNA: TGCAGTGCTAGTGGCCCGAGGGACACGCACGGGCCCCAGCATTTT.

The CDR3 is CASSETGQGLYEQYF. Here the CDR3 DNA reads TGTGCCAGCAGCGAAACCGGACAGGGGCTCTACGAGCAGTACTTC. V gene TRBV13 combines with J gene TRBJ2-7; 9 positions agree with TRBD1. V dropped 5 bases and J dropped 3; count of bases not matched to a gene: 8. Germline V gene sequence: CDR1 PRHDT, CDR2 FYEKMQ (reference sequence). The CDR3 sequence is 15 residues long.

This clone was found once. The chain links TRBV7-9 to TRBJ1-1; tentative D call: TRBD1 (6 bases). The V end lost 3 bases, the J end lost 2 bases, and 13 bases lay between the germline ends. The CDR3 has 15 amino acids. The germline gives CDR1 SEHNR, CDR2 FQNEAQ (reference sequence). CDR3 coding DNA: TGTGCCAGCAGCTTGAATGCGGGGGGCAACACTGAAGCTTTCTTT. The encoded protein is CASSLNAGGNTEAFF.

The table lists this clone with a count of one. The chain uses TRBV24-1 and TRBJ2-1, with TRBD2 identical over 13 bases. Trimming removed 4 bases from V and 2 bases from J; junction bases left unmatched: 4. The germline gives CDR1 KGHDR, CDR2 SFDVKD. CDR3 length: 17 residues. DNA of the CDR3: TGTGCCACCAGTGAACCCACTAGCGGGGGGGCCTACAATGAGCAGTTCTTC. Protein sequence: CATSEPTSGGAYNEQFF.

This clone showed up just a few times. The rearrangement joins TRBV4-2 to TRBJ1-1; D unresolved. The germline V gene has CDR1 LGHNA and CDR2 YNFKEQ. The V end lost 2 bases, the J end lost 1 base, and 11 bases lay between the germline ends. The CDR3 extends over 15 amino acids. The CDR3 loop is CASSQHEQTNTEAFF. Written as DNA, the CDR3 is TGTGCCAGCAGCCAACACGAACAGACGAACACTGAAGCTTTCTTT.

The count of this clone is one. The chain is built from TRBV7-6 and TRBJ1-4; D uncertain. The CDR3 length is 15 residues. Germline CDR1 SGHVS, CDR2 FNYEAQ. The germline V and J ends were trimmed by 1 base and 5 bases, with 11 bases remaining between them. The CDR3 loop reads CASSLDTSRNEKLFF. The CDR3, as DNA: TGTGCCAGCAGCTTAGACACTTCGAGGAATGAAAAACTGTTTTTT.

The chain recombines TRBV6-5 with TRBJ1-3, with D perhaps matching TRBD1 (5 bases). Germline V gene sequence: CDR1 MNHEY, CDR2 SVGAGI. V was trimmed by 7 bases and J by 1 base, leaving 11 bases between them. The CDR3 runs to 14 residues. CDR3 nucleotides: TGTGCCAGCACGCCACCAGGGTCTGGAAACACCATATATTTT. The encoded protein is CASTPPGSGNTIYF.

The V gene is TRBV27, the J gene TRBJ2-7, with a tentative D call TRBD2 (5 bases). Germline values: CDR1 MNHEY, CDR2 SMNVEV (reference sequence). The CDR3 consists of 17 residues. V was trimmed by 5 bases and J by 2 bases, leaving 22 bases between them. Here the CDR3 DNA reads TGTGCCAGCAGTACTCGGAACGCTAGCTACGGGACCTACGAGCAGTACTTC. It encodes CASSTRNASYGTYEQYF.

The chain has TRBV3-1 (or the pseudogene TRBV3-2) and TRBJ1-6, with D possibly TRBD1 on 5 matching bases. The CDR3 has 15 residues. V was pared by 4 bases and J by 8 bases, with 15 bases between. Germline CDR1 reads LGHDT; CDR2 reads YNNKEL (reference sequence). CDR3 sequence: CASSPSWGDDSPLHF. DNA of the CDR3: TGTGCCAGCAGCCCTTCTTGGGGGGACGATTCACCCCTCCACTTT.